This T cell receptor beta chain appears in the sequencing data of a study of OX40 agonist ivuxolimab in advanced cancers. Study-level information: Eligibility admitted prior anti-PD-1, anti-PD-L1 or anti-CTLA-4 therapy; 35% to 40% had some.

Some clones are missing from TCRdb's copy, which holds only in-frame ones; the method was immunoSEQ multiplex PCR. The table has around 10,000 clones, roughly nine tenths seen once. Germline V gene data show CDR1 as SGHAT and CDR2 as FQNNGV. The CDR3 runs to 11 residues. Trimming pared 2 bases from V and 5 bases from J, leaving 4 bases between. The sample here was CD4+ or CD8+ T cells sorted from blood, taken in a trial of the OX40 agonist ivuxolimab. The sequence was collected from an adult with an advanced solid tumor such as melanoma, head and neck, liver or kidney cancer. The gene calls are TRBV11-2 and TRBJ2-7; D call uncertain. CDR3: CASSLSDEQYF. Here the CDR3 DNA reads TGTGCCAGCAGCTTAAGTGACGAGCAGTACTTC.